A single sample is the source of the 32 T cell receptor beta chains below, sequenced in a study of cytomegalovirus exposure and HLA in healthy donors. The PCR was carried out with 60 Vbeta primers and 13 Jbeta primers. Clones were sequenced by immunoSEQ multiplex PCR, and TCRdb holds only the in-frame ones, with some missing. The repertoire holds tens of thousands of clones, roughly two thirds seen once, with around 9.1% in the top ten. Material: PBMCs. The receptors derive from a man aged 35 to 55 in good health and CMV-seropositive.

The chain combines TRBV2 with TRBJ1-1; weak D call: TRBD1 (5 bases). Germline CDR1 is SNHLY and CDR2 is FYNNEI. The V gene lost 1 base and the J gene lost 3 bases, with 6 bases spanning the gap. The CDR3 runs to 13 residues. The CDR3 reads CASSEEQDTEAFF. The DNA of the CDR3 is TGTGCCAGCAGTGAAGAACAGGACACTGAAGCTTTCTTT.

The CDR3 here is CASSYSGAGGYTF. The CDR3 region has the DNA TGTGCCAGCAGTTACTCGGGCGCGGGTGGCTACACCTTC. This chain uses TRBV6-5 with TRBJ1-2; D is ambiguous. Trimming removed 0 bases at V and 7 bases at J, with 9 bases between. The CDR3 contains 13 residues. Germline assignment: CDR1 MNHEY and CDR2 SVGAGI.

The J gene is TRBJ2-2, the V gene TRBV9, with 11 bases aligning to TRBD2. Germline lookup yields CDR1 SGDLS and CDR2 YYNGEE. J was trimmed by 4 bases and V by 1 base; bases with no gene match: 6. This CDR3 has 17 residues. The DNA of the CDR3 is TGTGCCAGCAGCGTAATAGCGGGGGGGCCAGGCACCGGGGAGCTGTTTTTT. Residues: CASSVIAGGPGTGELFF.

This clone was counted between two and nine times. The V call is TRBV9, the J call TRBJ2-1; 7 bases are shared with TRBD1. Germline-derived CDR1 and CDR2 are SGDLS and YYNGEE. V shed 4 bases and J 8 bases; nucleotides not matched to a gene: 3. The CDR3 is 12 amino acids. In nucleotides, the CDR3 is TGTGCCAGCAGCCCTCAGGGGGATGAGCAGTTCTTC. This encodes CASSPQGDEQFF.

This clone was found a few times. V usage is TRBV29-1 and J usage is TRBJ1-2; 7 positions agree with TRBD1. V gave up 6 bases and J gave up 7 bases; unmatched junction bases: 14. The CDR3 contains 14 residues. Germline CDR1 SQVTM, CDR2 ANQGSEA. CDR3 nucleotides: TGCAGCGTCGCCGTACAAGGGACAGCCGGTGGCTACACCTTC. This sequence encodes CSVAVQGTAGGYTF.

The chain is built from TRBV6-4 and TRBJ2-3; D possibly corresponds to TRBD2 (6 bases). With 2 bases removed from V and 5 bases from J, the gap between germline ends came to 14 bases. Germline V gene sequence: CDR1 MRHNA, CDR2 SNTAGT. The CDR3 loop spans 15 amino acids. In DNA, the CDR3 is TGTGCCAGCAGTGACGGGTTCGGGGGTTTAGATACGCAGTATTTT. Its protein is CASSDGFGGLDTQYF.

V gene TRBV19 combines with J gene TRBJ1-6; unclear D gene. The V gene lost 8 bases and the J gene lost 10 bases, with 15 bases spanning the gap. Germline lookup yields CDR1 LNHDA and CDR2 SQIVND (reference sequence). The CDR3 contains 13 residues. The CDR3 DNA reads as TGTGCCAGTGGGAGGACGGGAACCTCACCCCTCCACTTT. Translated, it gives CASGRTGTSPLHF.

The chain uses TRBV7-2 and TRBJ2-7; 13 nucleotides agree with TRBD2. V lost 1 base to trimming and J lost 2 bases; unmatched junction nucleotides: 2. CDR1 SGHTA and CDR2 FQGNSA come from the germline V gene. This CDR3 region has 16 residues. This CDR3 reads CASSLEGTSGAYEQYF. CDR3 in DNA: TGTGCCAGCAGCTTAGAGGGGACTAGCGGGGCCTACGAGCAGTACTTC.

The chain combines TRBV5-8 with TRBJ2-1, with TRBD2 as a possible D gene (5 bases). With 3 bases removed from V and 10 bases from J, the gap between germline ends came to 17 bases. Germline CDR1 and CDR2: SGHTS and YDEGEE. CDR3 length equals 14 residues. The CDR3 loop reads CASSWTVEGPEQFF. The CDR3 DNA reads as TGTGCCAGCAGCTGGACGGTCGAGGGTCCGGAGCAGTTCTTC.

This chain links TRBV27 with TRBJ2-1, with a possible D match to TRBD2 (6 bases). Trimming pared 5 bases from V and 8 bases from J, leaving 13 bases between. The germline gives CDR1 MNHEY, CDR2 SMNVEV (reference sequence). The CDR3 covers 13 residues. Here the CDR3 DNA reads TGTGCCAGCAGTCGACTTGGGGGGTATGAGCAGTTCTTC. It yields the protein CASSRLGGYEQFF.

V and J are TRBV9 and TRBJ2-3; TRBD1 is a possible D gene (5 bases). The germline gives CDR1 SGDLS, CDR2 YYNGEE. The CDR3 loop spans 16 amino acids. Trimming left V 1 base short and J 2 bases short, with 14 bases between. Here the CDR3 DNA reads TGTGCCAGCAGCGTAACGACCAGGGATAACACAGATACGCAGTATTTT. Translated, it gives CASSVTTRDNTDTQYF.

The chain uses TRBV29-1 and TRBJ2-1, with 7 bases that match TRBD1. The CDR3 is made up of 15 amino acids. The germline CDR1 and CDR2 sequences are SQVTM and ANQGSEA. With 6 bases clipped from V and 1 base from J, the junction kept 9 bases outside the gene matches. The CDR3 here is CSVAPGQLSYNEQFF. In DNA form, the CDR3 reads TGCAGCGTAGCACCGGGACAGTTATCCTACAATGAGCAGTTCTTC.

This chain joins TRBV2 and TRBJ2-2, with D maybe TRBD1 (5 bases). This CDR3 has 13 residues. Between the trimmed V and J ends, which lost 6 bases and 6 bases, there was a span of 11 bases. Germline assignment: CDR1 SNHLY and CDR2 FYNNEI. In DNA, the CDR3 is TGTGCCAGCAGGCTCAGGGTCTCCGGGGAGCTGTTTTTT. Amino acids: CASRLRVSGELFF.

This clone came up a few times. The chain carries TRBV30 and TRBJ2-2; the match to TRBD2 covers 11 bases. The CDR3 spans 14 residues. Germline loops: CDR1 GTSNPN, CDR2 SVGIG (reference sequence). V was pared by 4 bases and J by 8 bases, with 6 bases of the junction left unmatched. The CDR3 region is CAWKGTSGPGELFF. The CDR3 bases are TGTGCCTGGAAAGGGACTAGCGGTCCGGGGGAGCTGTTTTTT.

The sample holds a few counts of this clone. The chain has TRBV6-5 and TRBJ1-5; no reliable D call. V shed 0 bases and J shed 3 bases, with 6 bases lying between them. In germline, CDR1 is MNHEY, CDR2 SVGAGI. This CDR3 has 14 residues. The chain's CDR3 is CASSYSGLNQPQHF. CDR3 bases: TGTGCCAGCAGTTACTCGGGCCTCAATCAGCCCCAGCATTTT.

V is TRBV5-1 and J is TRBJ2-2; D possibly corresponds to TRBD1 (5 bases). The CDR3 runs to 14 residues. Germline V gene lookup returns CDR1 SGHRS and CDR2 YFSETQ. V was clipped by 4 bases and J by 5 bases, with 12 bases between them. CDR3 in amino acids: CASSVIQVTGELFF. Here the CDR3 DNA reads TGCGCCAGCAGCGTAATACAGGTGACCGGGGAGCTGTTTTTT.

J is TRBJ1-3 and V is TRBV9; a weak D match, TRBD1 (5 bases). V was pared by 3 bases and J by 2 bases, with 12 bases between. CDR3 length equals 15 residues. Germline-derived CDR1 and CDR2 are SGDLS and YYNGEE. The CDR3 sequence is CASSARQIPGNTIYF. In DNA form, the CDR3 reads TGTGCCAGCAGCGCCCGACAGATTCCTGGAAACACCATATATTTT.

The chain joins TRBV12-5 to TRBJ2-6, with unresolved D. The length of the CDR3 is 16 residues. Germline V CDR1 and CDR2: LGHNT, FRNRAP. V was shortened by 6 bases and J by 0 bases, with 12 bases between the two germline ends. DNA of the CDR3: TGTGCTAGTGGGTATACAGCTTCCTCTGGGGCCAACGTCCTGACTTTC. This encodes CASGYTASSGANVLTF.

The gene calls are TRBV19 and TRBJ2-1; possibly TRBD1 for D (5 bases). The CDR3 spans 14 residues. With 6 bases removed from V and 4 bases from J, the gap between germline ends came to 13 bases. CDR1 LNHDA and CDR2 SQIVND come from the germline V gene (reference sequence). The CDR3 DNA reads TGTGCCAGTAGCTCCCTCAGGGTTTACAATGAGCAGTTCTTC. Translating it yields CASSSLRVYNEQFF.

This clone was seen only once. This chain connects TRBV5-8 to TRBJ2-1; TRBD2 matches at 9 bases. This CDR3 region has 16 residues. Germline CDR1 and CDR2: SGHTS and YDEGEE. V lost 1 base and J lost 1; bases outside the gene matches: 3. The CDR3 nucleotides read TGTGCCAGCAGCTTGTTAGCGGGGGTTTCCTACAATGAGCAGTTCTTC. Its protein is CASSLLAGVSYNEQFF.

The chain has TRBV11-3 and TRBJ2-1, with a possible D match to TRBD2 (6 bases). This CDR3 has 13 residues. CDR1 SGHNT and CDR2 YENEEA come from the germline V gene. The germline V and J ends were trimmed by 5 bases and 5 bases, with 10 bases remaining between them. The DNA of the CDR3 is TGTGCCAGCAGCCCTGGGACTGACAATGAGCAGTTCTTC. Residues: CASSPGTDNEQFF.

The rearrangement uses TRBV11-2 and TRBJ2-1; 12 nucleotides agree with TRBD2. The junction had 3 bases not matched to a gene; V was cut back by 5 bases and J by 4 bases. The germline gives CDR1 SGHAT, CDR2 FQNNGV. CDR3 length equals 15 residues. Written as DNA, the CDR3 is TGTGCCAGCAGCCTAGCGGGGGGGCCATACAATGAGCAGTTCTTC. Amino acids: CASSLAGGPYNEQFF.

This chain joins TRBV7-8 and TRBJ2-7; a weak D match, TRBD1 (6 bases). Trimming took off 1 base at V and 3 bases at J, with 10 bases between the two ends. Looked up from germline, CDR1 is SGHVS and CDR2 is FQNEAQ. CDR3 length: 14 amino acids. CDR3 nucleotides: TGTGCCAGCAGCTTAGGCAGGGGTGGCTACGAGCAGTACTTC. Its translation is CASSLGRGGYEQYF.

The rearrangement joins TRBV7-9 to TRBJ2-7, with TRBD2 matching 7 bases. This CDR3 is built from 14 residues. Germline-derived CDR1 and CDR2 are SEHNR and FQNEAQ (reference sequence). Trimming removed 6 bases from V and 2 bases from J; junction bases left unmatched: 7. The CDR3 DNA sequence: TGTGCCAGCAGTCCGGGGGGAATTCCCTACGAGCAGTACTTC. This encodes CASSPGGIPYEQYF.

V gene TRBV6-6 combines with J gene TRBJ1-1; weak D call: TRBD1 (5 bases). From germline, CDR1 is MNHNY and CDR2 SVGAGI (reference sequence). The CDR3 has 13 residues. V lost 5 bases to trimming and J lost 7 bases, with 14 bases between them. CDR3 nucleotides: TGTGCCAGCAGTCGGGGGGAGTTAGTTGAAGCTTTCTTT. This codes for CASSRGELVEAFF.

In its sample, this clone was seen a few times. The rearrangement uses TRBV2 and TRBJ2-1; TRBD1 matches 7 bases. After removal of 1 base from V and 4 bases from J, the junction contained 4 bases not matched to a gene. Germline CDR1 reads SNHLY; CDR2 reads FYNNEI. The CDR3 is 15 amino acids. In DNA form, the CDR3 reads TGTGCCAGCAGTGAAGGCCGGGGACAGTACAATGAGCAGTTCTTC. This gives the protein CASSEGRGQYNEQFF. The variable domain in full, with the rest retrieved from reference TRBV2 and TRBJ2-1, is EPEVTQTPSHQVTQMGQEVILRCVPISNHLYFYWYRQILGQKVEFLVSFYNNEISEKSEIFDDQFSVERPDGSNFTLKIRSTKLEDSAMYFCASSEGRGQYNEQFFGPGTRLTVL.

This clone was observed a few times. The chain couples TRBV11-2 to TRBJ2-1; 9 bases align to TRBD2. This CDR3 has 14 amino acids. Germline CDR1 reads SGHAT; CDR2 reads FQNNGV. J gave up 0 bases and V 6 bases, and 0 bases lay outside the gene matches. The chain's CDR3 is CASRTSGSYNEQFF. CDR3 nucleotides: TGTGCCAGCAGGACTAGCGGCTCCTACAATGAGCAGTTCTTC.

In its sample, this clone was seen once. The chain couples TRBV18 to TRBJ1-1, with TRBD1 matching over 7 bases. The CDR3 extends over 12 amino acids. The germline V gene has CDR1 KGHSH and CDR2 LQKENI. Unmatched junction bases numbered 2, after V lost 4 bases and J lost 6 bases. CDR3 bases: TGTGCCAGCTCACTTCAGGGGGCTGAAGCTTTCTTT. Encoded protein: CASSLQGAEAFF.

This clone was found a few times. The chain combines TRBV6-6 with TRBJ2-1; 11 bases align to TRBD1. The CDR3 has 15 amino acids. The junction had 6 bases not matched to a gene; V was cut back by 6 bases and J by 5 bases. CDR1 is MNHNY and CDR2 is SVGAGI in the germline V gene (reference sequence). The CDR3 loop is CASSSGQGVNNEQFF. The CDR3 DNA reads as TGTGCCAGCAGCTCGGGACAGGGGGTGAACAATGAGCAGTTCTTC.

This clone has only a few counts. V and J are TRBV19 and TRBJ2-7; the match to TRBD2 covers 14 bases. CDR3 length: 14 amino acids. The trim removed 6 bases at V and 6 bases at J, leaving 4 bases unmatched. Germline CDR1 reads LNHDA; CDR2 reads SQIVND (reference sequence). The CDR3 nucleotides are TGTGCCAGTAGCTCGGGACTAGCGGGGGCCGAGCAGTACTTC. Translating gives CASSSGLAGAEQYF.

The J gene is TRBJ2-7, the V gene TRBV4-1; 7 bases map to TRBD2. Per germline, CDR1 MGHRA and CDR2 YSYEKL. The CDR3 extends over 17 amino acids. The ends lost 1 base at V and 3 bases at J; junction bases unmatched: 12. This CDR3 is CASSQVQNSGLNYEQYF. The CDR3 DNA reads TGCGCCAGCAGCCAAGTGCAAAATAGCGGGTTAAACTACGAGCAGTACTTC.

This chain uses TRBV6-1 with TRBJ2-3; 11 bases fit TRBD2. The V and J ends lost 2 bases and 6 bases, in that order; junction bases with no gene match: 4. CDR1 is MNHNS and CDR2 is SASEGT in the germline V gene. The CDR3 loop spans 15 amino acids. Written as DNA, the CDR3 is TGTGCCAGCAGTGAACTGCGGACTAGCGGGGATACGCAGTATTTT. Its translation: CASSELRTSGDTQYF.